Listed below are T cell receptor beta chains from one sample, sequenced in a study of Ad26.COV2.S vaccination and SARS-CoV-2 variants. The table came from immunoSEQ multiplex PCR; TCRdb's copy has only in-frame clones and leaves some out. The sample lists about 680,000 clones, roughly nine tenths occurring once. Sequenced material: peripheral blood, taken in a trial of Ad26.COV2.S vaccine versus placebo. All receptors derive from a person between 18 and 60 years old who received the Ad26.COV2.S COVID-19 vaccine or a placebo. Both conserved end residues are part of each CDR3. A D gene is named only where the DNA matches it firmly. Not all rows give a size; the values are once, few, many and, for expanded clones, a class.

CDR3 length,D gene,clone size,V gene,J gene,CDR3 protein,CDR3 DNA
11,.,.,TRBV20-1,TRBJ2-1,CSALRGNEQFF,TGCAGTGCCCTTAGGGGGAATGAGCAGTTCTTC
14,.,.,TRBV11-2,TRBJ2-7,CASSFYRDSYEQYF,TGTGCCAGCAGCTTCTACAGGGACTCCTACGAGCAGTACTTC
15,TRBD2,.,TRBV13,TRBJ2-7,CASSLTLTSGYEQYF,TGTGCCAGCAGCTTAACCCTGACTAGCGGCTACGAGCAGTACTTC
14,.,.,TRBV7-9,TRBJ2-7,CASSLGGVSYEQYF,TGTGCCAGCAGCTTAGGAGGGGTCTCCTACGAGCAGTACTTC
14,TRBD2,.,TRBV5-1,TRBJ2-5,CASTRSGMFETQYF,TGCGCCAGCACCAGAAGCGGGATGTTCGAGACCCAGTACTTC
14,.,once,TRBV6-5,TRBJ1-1,CASSYNKGNTEAFF,TGTGCCAGCAGTTATAACAAGGGAAACACTGAAGCTTTCTTT
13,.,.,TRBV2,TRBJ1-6,CASSPGHYGPLHF,TGTGCCAGCAGTCCGGGACATTACGGACCCCTCCACTTT
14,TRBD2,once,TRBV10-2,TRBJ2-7,CASSTSGGNYEQYF,TGCGCCAGCAGTACTAGCGGGGGGAACTACGAGCAGTACTTC
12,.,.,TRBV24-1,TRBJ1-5,CATSGKNQPQHF,TGTGCCACCAGTGGGAAAAATCAGCCCCAGCATTTT
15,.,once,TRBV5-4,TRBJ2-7,CASSPVGSVSYEQYF,TGTGCCAGCAGTCCGGTCGGGAGCGTAAGTTACGAGCAGTACTTC
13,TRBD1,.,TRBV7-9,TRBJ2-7,CASSLRQGDEQYF,TGTGCCAGCAGCTTGCGACAGGGCGACGAGCAGTACTTC
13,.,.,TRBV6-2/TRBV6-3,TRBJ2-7,CASSSLGRYEQYF,TGTGCCAGCAGTTCGCTGGGGCGGTACGAGCAGTACTTC
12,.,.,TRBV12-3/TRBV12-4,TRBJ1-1,CASSLIYTEAFF,TGTGCCAGCAGCTTGATATACACTGAAGCTTTCTTT
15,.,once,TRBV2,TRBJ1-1,CASGRASRGNTEAFF,TGTGCCAGTGGCCGGGCCTCGAGGGGGAACACTGAAGCTTTCTTT
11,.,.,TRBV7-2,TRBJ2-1,CASSPVWEQFF,TGTGCCAGCAGCCCCGTGTGGGAGCAGTTCTTC
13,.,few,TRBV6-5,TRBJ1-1,CASILQGGAEAFF,TGTGCCAGCATCCTACAGGGAGGCGCTGAAGCTTTCTTT